Presented here are 3 T cell receptor beta chains from one specimen sequenced in a study of T-cell reconstitution after alpha-beta-depleted transplantation in children. Molecular barcoding with unique molecular identifiers was used for the TCRbeta library. Via MiXCR, TCRdb re-called the PCR reads, giving one row per CDR3 protein. The sample contains approximately 190,000 distinct CDR3 sequences, about 8.7% of which appear only once. Sequencing used PBMCs, mostly from graft donor cells, obtained 360 days after TCRalphabeta/CD19-depleted stem cell transplant. Every receptor here comes from a male patient between 2 and 9 years old who had a stem cell transplant for acute myeloid leukemia, so the T cells may come from the graft donor.

A few counts support this clonotype. This sequence joins TRBV5-8 and TRBJ1-1; D not resolved. Trimming shortened V by 0 bases and J by 3 bases, and 6 bases separated the two germline ends. The CDR3 extends over 13 amino acids. Per the germline V gene, CDR1 is SGHTS and CDR2 is YDEGEE. CDR3 in DNA: TGTGCCAGCAGCTTGGACAGACACACTGAAGCTTTCTTT. Protein: CASSLDRHTEAFF. Based on the CDR3 plus reference TRBV5-8 and TRBJ1-1, the full variable domain is EAGVTQSPTHLIKTRGQQATLRCSPISGHTSVYWYQQALGLGLQFLLWYDEGEERNRGNFPPRFSGRQFPNYSSELNVNALELEDSALYLCASSLDRHTEAFFGQGTRLTVV.

The chain is built from TRBV7-6 and TRBJ2-7; TRBD2 matches at 10 bases. Losses at the gene ends were 2 bases for V and 7 bases for J; bases not matched to a gene: 5. Germline V gives CDR1 SGHVS, CDR2 FNYEAQ. This CDR3 region has 14 residues. CDR3 nucleotides: TGTGCCAGCAGCTTAAGCTTAGCGGGAGGAGAGCAGTACTTC. Its protein product is CASSLSLAGGEQYF. The entire variable domain, with the rest obtained from reference TRBV7-6 and TRBJ2-7, is as follows: GAGVSQSPRYKVTKRGQDVALRCDPISGHVSLYWYRQALGQGPEFLTYFNYEAQQDKSGLPNDRFSAERPEGSISTLTIQRTEQRDSAMYRCASSLSLAGGEQYFGPGTRLTVT.

Many counts were recorded for this clonotype. The CDR3 coding sequence is TGCGCCAGCAGTATTAGCGGTGAGGGCGCAGATACGCAGTATTTT. This gives the protein CASSISGEGADTQYF. V usage is TRBV5-1 and J usage is TRBJ2-3; D is perhaps TRBD2 (6 bases). The CDR3 sequence is 15 residues long. V lost 5 bases, J lost 4 bases, and 17 bases lay in between. Per the germline V gene, CDR1 is SGHRS and CDR2 is YFSETQ.